Below, 16 T cell receptor beta chains from the same sample are listed, as sequenced in a study of shared clonotypes between healthy human individuals. The assay was immunoSEQ multiplex PCR, and TCRdb's table has in-frame clones only and misses some. The sample shows 1.5 million to 1.9 million clones, 95% to 99% of them seen only once. The sample taken for sequencing was naive CD4+ T cells sorted from blood. The subset here: CD45RA+ positively selected. These receptor sequences come from a man aged 25 to 45 in good health.

The V call is TRBV19, the J call TRBJ2-5; 10 bases are shared with TRBD1. V lost 9 bases, J lost 1 base, and 5 bases stayed unmatched. The CDR3 extends over 14 amino acids. Germline V gene data show CDR1 as LNHDA and CDR2 as SQIVND (reference sequence). The CDR3 here is CASRDRGTQETQYF. CDR3 DNA: TGTGCCAGCCGGGACAGGGGCACCCAAGAGACCCAGTACTTC.

As for this clone: Other nucleotide sequences in the sample specify the same CDR3. The J gene is TRBJ2-7, the V gene TRBV18, with 9 bases matching TRBD2. The CDR3 runs 14 residues. Per germline, CDR1 KGHSH and CDR2 LQKENI. J lost 4 bases, V lost 2 bases, and 3 bases had no gene match. The CDR3 loop is CASSPAGGPYEQYF. The CDR3 DNA is TGTGCCAGCTCACCAGCGGGAGGGCCGTACGAGCAGTACTTC.

The rearrangement links TRBV7-8 to TRBJ1-1; perhaps TRBD1 as D (5 bases). The ends were cut back, 5 bases at V and 1 base at J, with 14 bases in the middle. The CDR3 contains 15 residues. Germline V gives CDR1 SGHVS, CDR2 FQNEAQ. The CDR3 DNA sequence: TGTGCCAGCAGCCCATGGACAAGCCCGAACACTGAAGCTTTCTTT. Translation: CASSPWTSPNTEAFF.

The J gene is TRBJ2-7, the V gene TRBV19; 10 nucleotides match TRBD1. The CDR3 loop spans 13 amino acids. V shed 4 bases, J shed 7 bases, and the junction held 4 bases outside the gene matches. Germline V gene data show CDR1 as LNHDA and CDR2 as SQIVND (reference sequence). CDR3 DNA sequence: TGTGCCAGTAGTACGACAGGGGGCGGGGAGCAGTACTTC. The encoded protein is CASSTTGGGEQYF.

On this clone: The sample contains more than one DNA sequence encoding this CDR3. The chain joins TRBV28 to TRBJ2-7; TRBD1 matches 11 bases. CDR3 length equals 13 residues. The ends lost 5 bases at V and 6 bases at J; junction bases unmatched: 3. From germline, CDR1 is MDHEN and CDR2 SYDVKM. For the CDR3, the DNA is TGTGCCAGCAGTCCGGGACAGGGGGGCGAGCAGTACTTC. Its translation is CASSPGQGGEQYF.

The rearrangement links TRBV28 to TRBJ1-2; 8 nucleotides align to TRBD1. The CDR3 loop spans 13 amino acids. The trim removed 6 bases at V and 4 bases at J, leaving 4 bases unmatched. Germline V gene sequence: CDR1 MDHEN, CDR2 SYDVKM. The CDR3 reads CASRQTGVYGYTF. The CDR3 region has the DNA TGTGCCAGCAGACAGACAGGGGTCTATGGCTACACCTTC.

The chain employs TRBV7-9 and TRBJ2-7; 7 nucleotides align to TRBD1. Germline CDR1 and CDR2: SEHNR and FQNEAQ (reference sequence). The J segment lost 3 bases and the V segment lost 8 bases, leaving 10 bases of the junction unmatched. There are 14 residues in the CDR3. CDR3: CASGYDRDLYEQYF. The CDR3 DNA sequence: TGTGCCAGCGGATATGACAGGGACCTCTACGAGCAGTACTTC.

The chain links TRBV11-2 to TRBJ2-3; 8 bases line up with TRBD2. Germline V gene data show CDR1 as SGHAT and CDR2 as FQNNGV. This CDR3 is built from 14 residues. J lost 6 bases, V lost 5 bases, and 7 bases had no gene match. CDR3 DNA sequence: TGTGCCAGCAGCCCAAATCCGGGGGGGGATACGCAGTATTTT. Amino acids: CASSPNPGGDTQYF.

A single count supports this clone. This chain links TRBV6-5 with TRBJ2-4, with 9 nucleotides matching TRBD1. CDR3 length: 13 residues. Germline V gene data show CDR1 as MNHEY and CDR2 as SVGAGI. With V trimmed by 6 bases and J by 9 bases, 6 bases remained unmatched. This CDR3 is CASRSTGGSIQYF. DNA of the CDR3: TGTGCCAGCAGATCGACAGGGGGAAGCATTCAGTACTTC.

The chain combines TRBV5-4 with TRBJ2-2, with 7 bases matching TRBD2. This CDR3 comprises 17 residues. Trimming removed 4 bases from V and 0 bases from J; junction bases left unmatched: 9. From germline, CDR1 is SGHNT and CDR2 YYREEE (reference sequence). The DNA for the CDR3 is TGTGCCAGCAGCCCTGGGTCTAGCGGTGCGAACACCGGGGAGCTGTTTTTT. Encoded protein: CASSPGSSGANTGELFF.

Only one count was recorded for this clone. The chain recombines TRBV28 with TRBJ2-7; TRBD1 matches at 7 bases. V gave up 6 bases and J gave up 3 bases; unmatched junction bases: 8. The CDR3 sequence is 14 residues long. Per the germline V gene, CDR1 is MDHEN and CDR2 is SYDVKM. The chain's CDR3 is CASRGTAIHYEQYF. The CDR3, as DNA: TGTGCCAGCAGGGGGACAGCCATTCACTACGAGCAGTACTTC.

V is TRBV9 and J is TRBJ1-2; 9 bases map to TRBD1. Trimming at V came to 4 bases and at J to 8 bases, leaving 9 bases not matched to a gene. CDR1 and CDR2 (germline): SGDLS, YYNGEE. The CDR3 is 14 residues long. CDR3 amino acids: CASSSRTGAKGYTF. The DNA of the CDR3 is TGTGCCAGCAGCTCGAGGACAGGGGCGAAAGGCTACACCTTC.

In DNA form, the CDR3 reads TGCGCCAGCAGCCGAGCGGACTGGGGACTCAGCAATGAGCAGTTCTTC. Amino acid sequence: CASSRADWGLSNEQFF. The rearrangement joins TRBV5-1 to TRBJ2-1, with D perhaps matching TRBD2 (6 bases). CDR1 and CDR2 from the germline V gene are SGHRS and YFSETQ. This CDR3 has 16 amino acids. The V and J ends lost 4 bases and 6 bases respectively, with 20 bases between them.

The chain carries TRBV6-5 and TRBJ1-2; D is unclear. Germline CDR1 is MNHEY and CDR2 is SVGAGI. V was clipped by 4 bases and J by 3 bases, with 12 bases between them. The CDR3 extends over 14 amino acids. The CDR3 DNA follows: TGTGCCAGCAGTTTCCGGATTGGCGACTATGGCTACACCTTC. Amino acids: CASSFRIGDYGYTF.

The chain is built from TRBV18 and TRBJ1-1; D call uncertain. This CDR3 contains 13 residues. Trimming cost V 3 bases and J 1 base, with 6 bases left between them. Germline CDR1 reads KGHSH; CDR2 reads LQKENI. CDR3 residues: CASSPDPNTEAFF. As DNA, the CDR3 is TGTGCCAGCTCACCGGACCCGAACACTGAAGCTTTCTTT.

The chain uses TRBV7-9 and TRBJ2-1; the D gene is possibly TRBD1 (6 bases). The CDR3 extends over 12 amino acids. Germline V gene lookup returns CDR1 SEHNR and CDR2 FQNEAQ (reference sequence). V lost 4 bases and J lost 8, with 9 bases in between. CDR3 nucleotides: TGTGCCAGCAGCTGGGACATCCATGAGCAGTTCTTC. Protein product: CASSWDIHEQFF.